This T cell receptor beta chain was sequenced during a study of shared clonotypes between healthy human individuals. At the level of the study: The donor pool was made up of two women and three men aged 18 to 49. Study results and caveats: Researchers found naive subsets generally carried larger estimated richness than memory subsets.

This CDR3 spans 14 amino acids. Germline loops: CDR1 SGHNT, CDR2 YENEEA. Regarding this clone: As yet, its antigen is unknown. The junction and the germline gene differ at one end; a read error may be behind it.

Sorted-subset replicate PCRs used 200 ng of genomic DNA. This amount corresponded to approximately 30,000 T cell genomes. In the original analysis: Junction-only immunoSEQ data arrived without quality scores, meaning filtering differed. Produced via immunoSEQ multiplex PCR; TCRdb's table is partial and in-frame only. For V, J and clone size, that table is used; D and trimming come from the DNA. Of some 1 million clones in the sample, about 80% are singletons; the top ten hold 1.4% to 1.5%. Sequencing used memory CD4+ T cells sorted from blood. Subset meaning: CD45RA-negative fraction. The receptor comes from a man younger than 35 in good health. The rearrangement uses TRBV11-3 and TRBJ1-3; tentative D call: TRBD1 (6 bases). CDR3 residues: CTSSLRGGRNTIYF. The CDR3 bases are TGTACCAGCAGCCTACGCGGGGGCAGGAACACCATATATTTT.